This T cell receptor beta chain was observed in a study of T cell repertoires in cytomegalovirus infection. General observations from the study: Cumulative public TCR beta family frequency identified CMV carriers with the relevant HLA.

TCRdb fed the reads into MiXCR, producing one record per CDR3 protein. The sample yields about a million distinct CDR3 sequences, around 32% seen once. This clonotype has just one count. Its antigen remains unidentified. The source is a human donor in good health (CMV status not recorded). Some clones in this sample may be carry-over from other donors' samples. The specimen comprised cultured CD8+ T cells from PBMCs, sampled from culture after CMV antigen stimulation.

CDR3 sequence reads: CAISEYQRGGENGANVLTF. The CDR3 DNA reads as TGTGCCATCAGTGAGTACCAGAGGGGGGGCGAAAATGGGGCCAACGTCCTGACTTTC. The chain employs TRBV10-3 and TRBJ2-6, with D tentatively TRBD2 (7 bases). Germline V gives CDR1 ENHRY, CDR2 SYGVKD. The V end was cut by 1 base, the J end by 3 bases, with 19 bases between. This CDR3 has 19 residues.